The rows below give T cell receptor beta chains drawn from one sample of a study of blood T cells in healthy people across ages. MiXCR was run by TCRdb on the 5' RACE reads, yielding one entry per CDR3 protein. The table has around 520,000 distinct CDR3 sequences, about 27% seen once. These data also featured in a second study, about T cells of mothers and their children.

Specimen: blood. The source is a boy between 2 and 10 years old in good health. Each CDR3 is given with its conserved first and last residue. D genes are given only for firm matches. Expanded clones get a size class; other rows say once, few or many, or leave the size out.

TRBJ2-5,TRBV27,16,TRBD2,.,TGTGCCAGCAGTCCAGGGACTAGCGGGCGCCAAGAGACCCAGTACTTC,CASSPGTSGRQETQYF
TRBJ1-6,TRBV12-3/TRBV12-4,16,.,.,TGTGCCAGCAGCGCCGGAACAAACTCCTATAATTCACCCCTCCACTTT,CASSAGTNSYNSPLHF
TRBJ2-1,TRBV4-1,16,TRBD2,.,TGCGCCAGCAGCTCTCCGACTAGCGGGGGGACCAATGAGCAGTTCTTC,CASSSPTSGGTNEQFF
TRBJ1-3,TRBV5-1,13,.,.,TGCGCCAGCAGCTTGTACATTGGAAACACCATATATTTT,CASSLYIGNTIYF
TRBJ1-1,TRBV9,13,TRBD1,few,TGTGCCAGCAGCGTTTCGACAGGGACTGAAGCTTTCTTT,CASSVSTGTEAFF
TRBJ2-1,TRBV6-1,15,TRBD1,few,TGTGCCAGCTATCTCGGGGACAGGACATACAATGAGCAGTTCTTC,CASYLGDRTYNEQFF
TRBJ2-1,TRBV2,13,.,few,TGTGCCAGCAGTGCAGGGTCGTGGGGTGAGCAGTTCTTC,CASSAGSWGEQFF
TRBJ2-7,TRBV5-1,17,TRBD2,.,TGCGCCAGCAGCCCCGGGACTAGCCGACTGCTTCCCTACGAGCAGTACTTC,CASSPGTSRLLPYEQYF
TRBJ2-7,TRBV21-1,16,.,.,TGTGCCAGCAGCCCCCTGTGGGGCAGGACTACCTACGAGCAGTACTTC,CASSPLWGRTTYEQYF
TRBJ2-1,TRBV4-3,14,.,.,TGCGCCAGCAGCCAAGATCGCAAGGAGGATGAGCAGTTCTTC,CASSQDRKEDEQFF
TRBJ2-6,TRBV21-1,19,.,.,TGTGCCAGCAGCAACAATTGGGACAGGGGGACTTCTGGGGCCAACGTCCTGACTTTC,CASSNNWDRGTSGANVLTF
TRBJ2-5,TRBV25-1,16,.,.,TGTGCCAGCAGCCCCCTCGGGGTGGGGGCTCAAGAGACCCAGTACTTC,CASSPLGVGAQETQYF
TRBJ2-1,TRBV13,16,.,few,TGTGCCAGCAGCTTAAGAGCGCAGAGCTCCTACAATGAGCAGTTCTTC,CASSLRAQSSYNEQFF
TRBJ1-1,TRBV27,13,.,many,TGTGCCAGCAGTTTGAGGCCGAACACTGAAGCTTTCTTT,CASSLRPNTEAFF
TRBJ1-2,TRBV30,13,.,.,TGTACCTGGAGTCCTCGGACACGGGAGGGCTACACCTTC,CTWSPRTREGYTF
TRBJ2-5,TRBV12-5,12,.,few,TGTGCTAGTGGTTCGCGACAAGAGACCCAGTACTTC,CASGSRQETQYF
TRBJ1-6,TRBV10-3,14,.,.,TGTGCCATCAGTGGTTTTGACAGAAATTCACCCCTCCACTTT,CAISGFDRNSPLHF
TRBJ2-4,TRBV5-4,14,TRBD1,.,TGTGCCAGCAGCACTGGGACAGGGCTGGACATTCAGTACTTC,CASSTGTGLDIQYF
TRBJ1-4,TRBV6-2/TRBV6-3,12,.,.,TGTGCCAGCAGTTACGCCGGGAGAAAACTGTTTTTT,CASSYAGRKLFF
TRBJ2-7,TRBV7-2,16,TRBD2,few,TGTGCCAGCAGCTTAGCCACTGGACTAGCCTCCTACGAGCAGTACTTC,CASSLATGLASYEQYF
TRBJ2-5,TRBV7-8,15,TRBD1,few,TGTGCCAGCAGCGATAGGGGACAGACCCAAGAGACCCAGTACTTC,CASSDRGQTQETQYF
TRBJ2-3,TRBV19,16,.,.,TGTGCCAGTAGTACTACCCTTCCGGACCTCACAGATACGCAGTATTTT,CASSTTLPDLTDTQYF
TRBJ1-1,TRBV5-1,14,TRBD1,few,TGCGCCAGCAGCAAACTTGGACAGGGCACTGAAGCTTTCTTT,CASSKLGQGTEAFF
TRBJ1-5,TRBV29-1,16,.,.,TGCAGCGTTGAACTGGGGGGGGGGCGCGGCAATCAGCCCCAGCATTTT,CSVELGGGRGNQPQHF
TRBJ1-2,TRBV20-1,14,.,many,TGCAGTGCTAGTAACAGGGTAGTAGTGGGGGGCTACACCTTC,CSASNRVVVGGYTF
TRBJ2-2,TRBV6-5,13,.,.,TGTGCCAGCAGTTACCCTGACCGGGGGGAGCTGTTTTTT,CASSYPDRGELFF
TRBJ2-2,TRBV9,18,TRBD2,once,TGTGCCAGCAGCGTATCCCCTGGGACTAGCGTGAACACCGGGGAGCTGTTTTTT,CASSVSPGTSVNTGELFF
TRBJ2-1,TRBV29-1,13,.,.,TGCAGCGTTAGGGGGGACGTAAACAATGAGCAGTTCTTC,CSVRGDVNNEQFF
TRBJ2-1,TRBV4-2,13,.,.,TGTGCCAGCAGCCGAGGTCGCATAAATGAGCAGTTCTTC,CASSRGRINEQFF
TRBJ2-1,TRBV6-6,15,TRBD2,few,TGTGCCAGCAGTTACGACGGGGGGACCTACAATGAGCAGTTCTTC,CASSYDGGTYNEQFF
TRBJ2-1,TRBV10-3,14,TRBD2,.,TGTGCCATCAGTGAGCATCTAGCGGGTGGTGAGCAGTTCTTC,CAISEHLAGGEQFF
TRBJ1-2,TRBV29-1,14,.,few,TGCAGCGTTGCGGGGGGGCGGGGATTCTATGGCTACACCTTC,CSVAGGRGFYGYTF
TRBJ2-1,TRBV3-1,16,TRBD1,.,TGTGCCAGCAGCCAAGAGGAAGGACAGGGGGTACATGAGCAGTTCTTC,CASSQEEGQGVHEQFF
TRBJ1-1,TRBV12-3/TRBV12-4,11,.,.,TGTGCCAGCAGTTCATTGGGTCAAGCTTTCTTT,CASSSLGQAFF
TRBJ2-7,TRBV9,17,TRBD2,few,TGTGCCAGCAGCGCCCGAGGGACTAGCGGGGTCGCCTACGAGCAGTACTTC,CASSARGTSGVAYEQYF
TRBJ1-2,TRBV6-1,14,.,.,TGTGCCAGCACCGAACGAGGACAGAACTATGGCTACACCTTC,CASTERGQNYGYTF
TRBJ2-4,TRBV7-6,14,.,.,TGTGCCAGCAGCTTAGATCTAGCGGACAGCATTCAGTACTTC,CASSLDLADSIQYF
TRBJ1-2,TRBV28,11,.,.,TGTGCCAGCAGTCGCTGGTCGGGCTACACCTTC,CASSRWSGYTF
TRBJ1-2,TRBV5-1,16,TRBD1,few,TGCGCCAGCAGCTTGGCCGGGGACAGGGACAACTATGGCTACACCTTC,CASSLAGDRDNYGYTF